Below are 10 T cell receptor beta chains sequenced from a single sample in a study of cytomegalovirus exposure and HLA in healthy donors. Libraries were prepared by immunoSEQ multiplex PCR; TCRdb keeps only in-frame clonotypes and omits some of them. The sample records a few hundred thousand clones, more than 75% being singletons. What was sequenced was PBMCs. These receptors all come from a man aged 18 to 30 in good health and CMV-seropositive.

V usage is TRBV6-1 and J usage is TRBJ1-5, with a possible D match to TRBD1 (6 bases). This CDR3 has 15 amino acids. In germline, CDR1 is MNHNS, CDR2 SASEGT. V was trimmed by 4 bases and J by 11 bases, leaving 21 bases between them. The CDR3 region has the DNA TGTGCCAGCAGTGTCAAGGGGGTCCCGTTTGCGACCCAGCATTTT. This codes for CASSVKGVPFATQHF.

The chain couples TRBV11-2 to TRBJ2-2; 7 bases line up with TRBD1. There are 15 residues in the CDR3. CDR1 and CDR2 from the germline V gene are SGHAT and FQNNGV. V trimming: 1 base; J trimming: 4 bases; junction bases outside the gene matches: 3. CDR3 in DNA: TGTGCCAGCAGCTTAGGCCCAGGGGGCACCGGGGAGCTGTTTTTT. Translation gives CASSLGPGGTGELFF.

CDR3 protein: CASSILQGANQPQHF. DNA of the CDR3: TGTGCCAGTAGTATCTTACAGGGGGCTAATCAGCCCCAGCATTTT. The V gene is TRBV19, the J gene TRBJ1-5; 9 positions match TRBD1. CDR3 length equals 15 residues. Germline lookup yields CDR1 LNHDA and CDR2 SQIVND (reference sequence). The V and J ends lost 3 bases and 4 bases, in that order; junction bases with no gene match: 4.

The chain employs TRBV28 and TRBJ1-2, with D perhaps TRBD1 (6 bases). The CDR3 has 20 amino acids. V was cut by 6 bases and J by 0 bases, with 29 bases left in between. The germline gives CDR1 MDHEN, CDR2 SYDVKM. In nucleotides, the CDR3 is TGTGCCAGCAGCCAGCTCGGACAGCAGCTAAGCAAGGAGGCTAACTATGGCTACACCTTC. Translating gives CASSQLGQQLSKEANYGYTF.

A single count supports this clone. V is TRBV6-5 and J is TRBJ2-7, with TRBD2 matching over 8 bases. CDR1 and CDR2 (germline): MNHEY, SVGAGI. The CDR3 runs 15 residues. The J segment lost 2 bases and the V segment lost 5 bases, leaving 8 bases of the junction unmatched. The CDR3 region has the DNA TGTGCCAGCAGTCTACTAGCGGAACTCCCCTACGAGCAGTACTTC. It is translated as CASSLLAELPYEQYF.

This rearrangement joins TRBV13 to TRBJ2-2, with 7 bases lining up with TRBD1. In germline, CDR1 is PRHDT, CDR2 FYEKMQ (reference sequence). CDR3 length: 15 amino acids. V gave up 0 bases and J gave up 4 bases; unmatched junction bases: 2. The CDR3 nucleotides are TGTGCCAGCAGCTTAGGAGGGACAGCCACCGGGGAGCTGTTTTTT. It yields the protein CASSLGGTATGELFF.

The chain links TRBV7-9 to TRBJ1-5, with 7 bases matching TRBD1. The CDR3 extends over 14 amino acids. Germline assignment: CDR1 SEHNR and CDR2 FQNEAQ (reference sequence). V lost 5 bases to trimming and J lost 4 bases; unmatched junction nucleotides: 5. CDR3 bases: TGTGCCAGCAGCCCGCTGGACAGGAATCAGCCCCAGCATTTT. It codes for CASSPLDRNQPQHF.

This chain joins TRBV11-3 and TRBJ2-2; D assignment may be TRBD1 or TRBD2 (5 bases each). Germline CDR1 is SGHNT and CDR2 is YENEEA. Trimming pared 0 bases from V and 7 bases from J, leaving 12 bases between. The CDR3 spans 15 residues. CDR3 sequence: CASSLEPGRGGELFF. The CDR3 DNA reads TGTGCCAGCAGCTTAGAGCCAGGGAGAGGCGGGGAGCTGTTTTTT.

The chain recombines TRBV2 with TRBJ2-6, with D perhaps being TRBD1 or TRBD2 (5 bases each). The V end lost 4 bases, the J end lost 4 bases, and 8 bases lay between the germline ends. Germline lookup yields CDR1 SNHLY and CDR2 FYNNEI. The CDR3 spans 14 residues. The CDR3 loop is CASSGGTGANVLTF. The DNA of the CDR3 is TGTGCCAGCAGTGGGGGGACCGGGGCCAACGTCCTGACTTTC. The full variable domain, with the rest looked up from reference TRBV2 and TRBJ2-6, is EPEVTQTPSHQVTQMGQEVILRCVPISNHLYFYWYRQILGQKVEFLVSFYNNEISEKSEIFDDQFSVERPDGSNFTLKIRSTKLEDSAMYFCASSGGTGANVLTFGAGSRLTVL.

V usage is TRBV9 and J usage is TRBJ2-5, with 12 bases aligning to TRBD2. V shed 3 bases, J shed 4 bases, and the junction held 7 bases outside the gene matches. The CDR3 contains 16 residues. Germline CDR1 is SGDLS and CDR2 is YYNGEE. The CDR3 reads CASSGLTSGSVETQYF. The DNA of the CDR3 is TGTGCCAGCAGCGGTTTGACTAGCGGGAGTGTAGAGACCCAGTACTTC.